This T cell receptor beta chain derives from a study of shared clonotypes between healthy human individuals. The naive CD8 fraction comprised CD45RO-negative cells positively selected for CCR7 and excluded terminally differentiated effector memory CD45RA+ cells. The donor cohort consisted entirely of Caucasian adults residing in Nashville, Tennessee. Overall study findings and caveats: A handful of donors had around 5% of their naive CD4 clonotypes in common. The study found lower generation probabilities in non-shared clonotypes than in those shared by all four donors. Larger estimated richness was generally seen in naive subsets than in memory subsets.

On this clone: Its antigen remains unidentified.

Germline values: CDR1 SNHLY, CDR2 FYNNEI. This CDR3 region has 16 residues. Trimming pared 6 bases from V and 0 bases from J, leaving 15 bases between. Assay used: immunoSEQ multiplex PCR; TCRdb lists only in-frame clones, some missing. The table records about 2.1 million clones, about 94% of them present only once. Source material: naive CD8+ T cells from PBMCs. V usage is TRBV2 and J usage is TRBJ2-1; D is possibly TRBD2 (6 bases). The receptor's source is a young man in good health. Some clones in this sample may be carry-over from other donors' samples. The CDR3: CASSPGTPSSYNEQFF. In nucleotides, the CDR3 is TGTGCCAGCAGCCCTGGGACTCCGAGCTCCTACAATGAGCAGTTCTTC.